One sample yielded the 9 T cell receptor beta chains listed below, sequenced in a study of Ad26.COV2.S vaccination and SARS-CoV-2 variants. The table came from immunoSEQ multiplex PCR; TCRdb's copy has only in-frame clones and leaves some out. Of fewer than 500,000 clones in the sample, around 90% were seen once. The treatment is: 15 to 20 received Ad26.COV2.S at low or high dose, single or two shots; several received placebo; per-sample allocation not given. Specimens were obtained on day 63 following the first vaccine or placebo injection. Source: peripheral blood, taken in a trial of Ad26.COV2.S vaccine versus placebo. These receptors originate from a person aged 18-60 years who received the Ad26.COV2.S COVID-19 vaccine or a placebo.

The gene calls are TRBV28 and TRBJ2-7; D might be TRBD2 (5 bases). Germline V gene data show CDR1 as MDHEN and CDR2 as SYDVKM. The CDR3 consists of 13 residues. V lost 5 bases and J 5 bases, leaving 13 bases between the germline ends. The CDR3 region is CASSPTASHEQYF. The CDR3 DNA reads TGTGCCAGCAGTCCGACGGCTAGCCACGAGCAGTACTTC.

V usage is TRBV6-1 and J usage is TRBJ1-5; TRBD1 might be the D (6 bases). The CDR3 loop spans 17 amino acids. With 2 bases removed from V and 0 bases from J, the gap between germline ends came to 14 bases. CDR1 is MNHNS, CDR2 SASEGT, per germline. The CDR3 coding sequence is TGTGCCAGCAGTGAAAAAACAGGGACACATAGCAATCAGCCCCAGCATTTT. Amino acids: CASSEKTGTHSNQPQHF.

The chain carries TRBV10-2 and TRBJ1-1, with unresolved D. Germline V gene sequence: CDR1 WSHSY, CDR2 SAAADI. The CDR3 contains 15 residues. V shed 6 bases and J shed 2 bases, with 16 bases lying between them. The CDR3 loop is CASRHGRKTNTEAFF. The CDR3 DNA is TGCGCCAGCAGACACGGACGGAAAACTAACACTGAAGCTTTCTTT.

Written as DNA, the CDR3 is TGTGCCAGCAGCCAAGCCCCGAACACTGAAGCTTTCTTT. This gives the protein CASSQAPNTEAFF. V and J are TRBV4-2 and TRBJ1-1; D unclear. Trimming cost V 1 base and J 1 base, with 4 bases left between them. Germline assignment: CDR1 LGHNA and CDR2 YNFKEQ. This CDR3 region has 13 residues.

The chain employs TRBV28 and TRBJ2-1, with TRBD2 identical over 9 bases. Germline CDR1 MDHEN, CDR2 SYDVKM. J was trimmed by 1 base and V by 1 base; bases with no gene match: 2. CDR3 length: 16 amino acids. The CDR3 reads CASSLSSGMSYNEQFF. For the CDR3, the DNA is TGTGCCAGCAGTTTATCTAGCGGGATGTCCTACAATGAGCAGTTCTTC.

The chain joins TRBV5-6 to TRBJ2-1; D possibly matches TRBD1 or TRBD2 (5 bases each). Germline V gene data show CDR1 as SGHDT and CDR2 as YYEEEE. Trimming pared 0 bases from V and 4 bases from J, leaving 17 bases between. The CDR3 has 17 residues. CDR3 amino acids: CASSLGLGVLSYNEQFF. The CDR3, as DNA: TGTGCCAGCAGCTTGGGCTTGGGGGTTCTAAGTTACAATGAGCAGTTCTTC.

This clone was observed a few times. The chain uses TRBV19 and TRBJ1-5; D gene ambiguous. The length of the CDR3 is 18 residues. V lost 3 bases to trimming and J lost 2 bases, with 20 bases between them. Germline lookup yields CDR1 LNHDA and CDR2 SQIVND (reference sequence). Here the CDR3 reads CASSIVVSDYLGNQPQHF. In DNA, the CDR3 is TGTGCCAGTAGTATTGTAGTCTCCGACTATCTGGGCAATCAGCCCCAGCATTTT.

CDR3 DNA: TGTGCCAGTAGTATGACAGGGAATACCCACGAGCAGTACTTC. Encoded protein: CASSMTGNTHEQYF. The rearrangement links TRBV19 to TRBJ2-7; the match to TRBD1 covers 7 bases. With V trimmed by 3 bases and J by 5 bases, 7 bases remained unmatched. The CDR3 consists of 14 residues. Germline loops: CDR1 LNHDA, CDR2 SQIVND (reference sequence).

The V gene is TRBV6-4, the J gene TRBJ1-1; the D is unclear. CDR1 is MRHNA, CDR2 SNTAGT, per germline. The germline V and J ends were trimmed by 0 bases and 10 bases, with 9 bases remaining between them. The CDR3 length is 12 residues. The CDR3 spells CASSDSGLRAFF. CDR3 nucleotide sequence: TGTGCCAGCAGTGACTCCGGTTTAAGAGCTTTCTTT.